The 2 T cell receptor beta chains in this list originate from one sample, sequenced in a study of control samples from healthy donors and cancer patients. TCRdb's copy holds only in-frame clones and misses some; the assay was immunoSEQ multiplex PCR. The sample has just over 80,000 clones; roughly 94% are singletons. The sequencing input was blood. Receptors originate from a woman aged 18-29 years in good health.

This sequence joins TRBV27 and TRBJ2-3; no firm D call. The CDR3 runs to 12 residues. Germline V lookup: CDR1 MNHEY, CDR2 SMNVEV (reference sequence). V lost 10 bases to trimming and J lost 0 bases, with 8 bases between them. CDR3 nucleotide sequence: TGTGCCACACAACTTAGCACAGATACGCAGTATTTT. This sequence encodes CATQLSTDTQYF.

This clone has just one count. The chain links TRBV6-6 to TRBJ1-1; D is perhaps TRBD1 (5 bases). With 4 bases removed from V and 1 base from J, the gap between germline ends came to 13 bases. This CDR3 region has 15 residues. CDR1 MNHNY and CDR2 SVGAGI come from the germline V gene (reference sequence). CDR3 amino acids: CASSLFGGENTEAFF. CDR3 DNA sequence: TGTGCCAGCAGTTTATTTGGGGGGGAGAACACTGAAGCTTTCTTT.